The 29 T cell receptor beta chains presented below share a single source sample, sequenced in a study of blood T cell repertoires in COVID-19. Sequenced by immunoSEQ multiplex PCR; TCRdb stores in-frame clones only, minus some. The table has 150,000 or so clones, around 85% seen once. The sample was peripheral blood. These receptor sequences come from a man in his sixties who had recovered from COVID-19.

By share, this clone counts as medium-sized (0.01 to 0.1%). The CDR3 loop reads CASSLDLTQGTGELFF. The CDR3 DNA reads as TGTGCCAGCAGCTTGGATTTGACGCAGGGCACCGGGGAGCTGTTTTTT. The chain carries TRBV5-4 and TRBJ2-2, with a possible D match to TRBD1 (5 bases). With 0 bases removed from V and 4 bases from J, the gap between germline ends came to 13 bases. CDR1 and CDR2 from the germline V gene are SGHNT and YYREEE (reference sequence). This CDR3 has 16 residues.

J is TRBJ2-2 and V is TRBV2; possibly TRBD1 for D (6 bases). Trimming took 6 bases from V and 0 from J, leaving 14 bases between them. The CDR3 has 16 residues. In germline, CDR1 is SNHLY, CDR2 FYNNEI. The DNA of the CDR3 is TGTGCCAGCAGCCCGCAGGGGTTAACGAACACCGGGGAGCTGTTTTTT. This translates into CASSPQGLTNTGELFF.

Only a few counts were recorded for this clone. The CDR3 loop reads CASSQPRDRNNEQFF. The CDR3 region has the DNA TGCGCCAGCAGCCAACCCCGGGACAGAAACAATGAGCAGTTCTTC. The chain links TRBV4-1 to TRBJ2-1, with 7 bases aligning to TRBD1. CDR3 size: 15 residues. The germline gives CDR1 MGHRA, CDR2 YSYEKL. The V gene end was trimmed by 2 bases and the J gene end by 5 bases; junction bases not matched to a gene: 6.

The chain uses TRBV5-1 and TRBJ2-1; D is undetermined. V was clipped by 4 bases and J by 8 bases, with 16 bases between them. Germline loops: CDR1 SGHRS, CDR2 YFSETQ. The CDR3 is 14 amino acids. The CDR3 DNA follows: TGCGCCAGCAGCCTAGTAGCCGGGTTAGATGAGCAGTTCTTC. This translates into CASSLVAGLDEQFF. Full variable domain (remainder filled in from reference TRBV5-1 and TRBJ2-1): KAGVTQTPRYLIKTRGQQVTLSCSPISGHRSVSWYQQTPGQGLQFLFEYFSETQRNKGNFPGRFSGRQFSNSRSEMNVSTLELGDSALYLCASSLVAGLDEQFFGPGTRLTVL.

The chain couples TRBV5-1 to TRBJ2-5; 7 positions match TRBD2. The CDR3 is made up of 16 amino acids. Per germline, CDR1 SGHRS and CDR2 YFSETQ. Losses at the gene ends were 4 bases for V and 5 bases for J; bases not matched to a gene: 14. Here the CDR3 DNA reads TGCGCCAGCAGCCGTGGCCAGGGAGCGGGGTTGGAGACCCAGTACTTC. Protein sequence: CASSRGQGAGLETQYF.

This chain connects TRBV7-2 to TRBJ2-5; 8 bases map to TRBD1. The CDR3 has 15 residues. V dropped 5 bases and J dropped 0; count of bases not matched to a gene: 5. The V gene's germline CDR1 is SGHTA and CDR2 FQGNSA. The CDR3 sequence is CASSRGTGHQETQYF. DNA for the CDR3: TGTGCCAGCAGCCGCGGGACAGGACACCAAGAGACCCAGTACTTC.

This clone was picked up one time. This chain connects TRBV5-8 to TRBJ2-4; tentatively, D is TRBD1 (5 bases). CDR1 SGHTS and CDR2 YDEGEE come from the germline V gene. V was clipped by 3 bases and J by 14 bases, with 15 bases between them. The CDR3 is 12 residues long. The CDR3 bases are TGTGCCAGCAGCTGGATGGAAGGGGCTAAGTACTTC. It codes for CASSWMEGAKYF. Supplemented by reference TRBV5-8 and TRBJ2-4, the full variable domain reads EAGVTQSPTHLIKTRGQQATLRCSPISGHTSVYWYQQALGLGLQFLLWYDEGEERNRGNFPPRFSGRQFPNYSSELNVNALELEDSALYLCASSWMEGAKYFGAGTRLSVL.

This clone was observed a handful of times. The chain has TRBV5-1 and TRBJ2-2; D might be TRBD2 (5 bases). The V gene's germline CDR1 is SGHRS and CDR2 YFSETQ. The V gene lost 4 bases and the J gene lost 5 bases, with 18 bases spanning the gap. The CDR3 has 16 residues. DNA of the CDR3: TGCGCCAGCAGCATGGTTCTCACCGGCGGGACCGGGGAGCTGTTTTTT. This codes for CASSMVLTGGTGELFF.

This chain links TRBV5-4 with TRBJ1-1, with 8 bases that match TRBD1. The germline V gene encodes CDR1 SGHNT and CDR2 YYREEE (reference sequence). Trimming at V came to 4 bases and at J to 1 base, leaving 12 bases not matched to a gene. The CDR3 runs 17 residues. CDR3 residues: CASSDMGQAMGNTEAFF. The DNA for the CDR3 is TGTGCCAGCAGCGATATGGGACAGGCGATGGGGAACACTGAAGCTTTCTTT.

This chain joins TRBV30 and TRBJ1-2; 9 bases are shared with TRBD1. Germline CDR1 and CDR2: GTSNPN and SVGIG (reference sequence). The CDR3 extends over 13 amino acids. V lost 8 bases and J lost 2; bases outside the gene matches: 6. The CDR3 sequence is CAGGDRGNYGYTF. The CDR3 DNA reads as TGTGCCGGAGGAGACAGGGGGAACTATGGCTACACCTTC.

The rearrangement uses TRBV5-5 and TRBJ1-1; D gene uncertain. Trimming removed 5 bases from V and 3 bases from J, with 17 bases in between. Germline CDR1 reads SGHKS; CDR2 reads YYEKEE (reference sequence). The CDR3 is 15 amino acids. This chain's CDR3 is CASSSQGGRDTEAFF. DNA for the CDR3: TGTGCCAGCAGTTCACAAGGAGGGCGCGACACTGAAGCTTTCTTT.

CDR3 sequence: CASSLGAGGREQYF. Here the CDR3 DNA reads TGTGCCAGCAGCTTAGGAGCGGGGGGGCGTGAGCAGTACTTC. This chain uses TRBV7-9 with TRBJ2-7; 10 bases map to TRBD2. V was clipped by 1 base and J by 7 bases; unmatched bases: 4. Looked up from germline, CDR1 is SEHNR and CDR2 is FQNEAQ (reference sequence). This CDR3 spans 14 amino acids.

This clone was counted at least ten times. The CDR3 nucleotides are TGTGCCAGCAGTTCCCTCGGTCTAGATACGCAGTATTTT. Residues: CASSSLGLDTQYF. The V gene is TRBV27, the J gene TRBJ2-3; D remains unclear. The CDR3 consists of 13 residues. V lost 4 bases to trimming and J lost 5 bases, with 10 bases between them. Germline CDR1 reads MNHEY; CDR2 reads SMNVEV (reference sequence).

The J gene is TRBJ2-1, the V gene TRBV6-2 or TRBV6-3, with D possibly matching TRBD2 (6 bases). CDR1 and CDR2 (germline): MNHEY, SVGEGT. Trimming took off 5 bases at V and 6 bases at J, with 14 bases between the two ends. The CDR3 runs 14 residues. The CDR3 nucleotides read TGTGCCAGCAGTGGGGGGTGGAGGGGCAATGAGCAGTTCTTC. It codes for CASSGGWRGNEQFF.

This clone was counted once. The V call is TRBV18, the J call TRBJ2-1; 9 nucleotides line up with TRBD2. The CDR3 is made up of 18 amino acids. V shed 3 bases and J 0 bases; nucleotides not matched to a gene: 9. The germline V gene encodes CDR1 KGHSH and CDR2 LQKENI. CDR3 in amino acids: CASSPEVAGVSSYNEQFF. CDR3 DNA: TGTGCCAGCTCACCCGAGGTAGCGGGGGTGAGCTCCTACAATGAGCAGTTCTTC.

This chain joins TRBV5-6 and TRBJ1-1; D call uncertain. Trimming left V 5 bases short and J 0 bases short, with 5 bases between. Germline CDR1 is SGHDT and CDR2 is YYEEEE. This CDR3 region has 12 residues. The CDR3 loop reads CASRAVNTEAFF. In nucleotides, the CDR3 is TGTGCCAGCAGGGCAGTGAACACTGAAGCTTTCTTT.

This chain connects TRBV6-5 to TRBJ1-1; no definite D call. Trimming stripped 6 bases from V and 1 base from J, with 15 bases between. The CDR3 sequence is 15 residues long. Germline values: CDR1 MNHEY, CDR2 SVGAGI. The DNA for the CDR3 is TGTGCCAGCAGGCCGACGGCCGGGTCGAACACTGAAGCTTTCTTT. Its translation is CASRPTAGSNTEAFF.

The chain uses TRBV3-1 (or the pseudogene TRBV3-2) and TRBJ2-7; D not resolved. The CDR3 contains 15 residues. V dropped 2 bases and J dropped 3 bases, with 14 bases sitting between them. Germline V lookup: CDR1 LGHDT, CDR2 YNNKEL (reference sequence). The CDR3 DNA reads TGTGCCAGCAGCCAAAACCCTTTTGCGTACTACGAGCAGTACTTC. Its protein is CASSQNPFAYYEQYF.

The gene calls are TRBV9 and TRBJ2-4; the match to TRBD1 covers 12 bases. CDR1 and CDR2 from the germline V gene are SGDLS and YYNGEE. V dropped 0 bases and J dropped 0; count of bases not matched to a gene: 10. The CDR3 runs 20 residues. CDR3 amino acids: CASSVEGGQGAGVAKNIQYF. CDR3 in DNA: TGTGCCAGCAGCGTAGAAGGGGGACAGGGGGCTGGTGTAGCCAAAAACATTCAGTACTTC.

The chain joins TRBV19 to TRBJ1-2; 10 bases map to TRBD1. V shed 4 bases, J shed 6 bases, and the junction held 8 bases outside the gene matches. Germline V lookup: CDR1 LNHDA, CDR2 SQIVND (reference sequence). The CDR3 totals 15 residues. The CDR3 coding sequence is TGTGCCAGTAGTAAGAGGTGGGACAGGGGTCATGGCTACACCTTC. Its translation is CASSKRWDRGHGYTF.

The chain joins TRBV30 to TRBJ2-7; 10 nucleotides agree with TRBD1. After removal of 4 bases from V and 4 bases from J, the junction contained 13 bases not matched to a gene. The germline CDR1 and CDR2 sequences are GTSNPN and SVGIG (reference sequence). The CDR3 length is 16 residues. The CDR3 region is CAWNLDGTGDHYEQYF. The DNA of the CDR3 is TGTGCCTGGAACCTCGACGGGACAGGGGATCATTACGAGCAGTACTTC.

This chain joins TRBV20-1 and TRBJ1-5, with D possibly being TRBD1 (5 bases). CDR3 size: 12 residues. Germline assignment: CDR1 DFQATT and CDR2 SNEGSKA (reference sequence). V was clipped by 3 bases and J by 10 bases, with 13 bases between them. This CDR3 reads CSASDDSRPQHF. CDR3 sequence (DNA): TGCAGTGCTAGTGATGACAGTCGACCCCAGCATTTT.

The V and J genes are TRBV5-4 and TRBJ1-2; D is possibly TRBD1 (6 bases). Germline values: CDR1 SGHNT, CDR2 YYREEE (reference sequence). This CDR3 spans 13 amino acids. With 1 base removed from V and 7 bases from J, the gap between germline ends came to 11 bases. The CDR3 here is CASSLRGAGGYTF. CDR3 DNA: TGTGCCAGCAGCTTGCGGGGGGCAGGTGGCTACACCTTC.

The chain employs TRBV9 and TRBJ1-2; the D gene is possibly TRBD1 (5 bases). Between the trimmed V and J ends, which lost 4 bases and 8 bases, there was a span of 18 bases. This CDR3 has 14 residues. In germline, CDR1 is SGDLS, CDR2 YYNGEE. The CDR3 loop reads CASSPPIGGEGYTF. In DNA form, the CDR3 reads TGTGCCAGCAGCCCCCCAATTGGAGGGGAGGGCTACACCTTC.

The chain is built from TRBV29-1 and TRBJ2-5; possibly TRBD2 for D (6 bases). CDR1 is SQVTM and CDR2 is ANQGSEA in the germline V gene. Trimming pared 7 bases from V and 1 base from J, leaving 16 bases between. CDR3 length: 14 residues. CDR3 DNA sequence: TGCAGCGCCACCCCCACCGGGAGCCAAGAGACCCAGTACTTC. Protein product: CSATPTGSQETQYF.

The J gene is TRBJ1-2, the V gene TRBV6-1; 10 bases align to TRBD1. This CDR3 comprises 13 residues. Germline loops: CDR1 MNHNS, CDR2 SASEGT. Unmatched junction bases numbered 3, after V lost 3 bases and J lost 8 bases. DNA for the CDR3: TGTGCCAGCAGTGACCGGGACAGGGGCGGCTACACCTTC. This codes for CASSDRDRGGYTF.

This clone was counted once. This chain uses TRBV7-2 with TRBJ1-6; the match to TRBD1 covers 8 bases. J gave up 9 bases and V 4 bases, and 5 bases lay outside the gene matches. The CDR3 length is 14 residues. CDR1 is SGHTA, CDR2 FQGNSA, per germline. CDR3 DNA: TGTGCCAGCAGCTCGACAGGGGTGGGTTCACCCCTCCACTTT. Translating gives CASSSTGVGSPLHF.

The chain recombines TRBV3-1 (or the pseudogene TRBV3-2) with TRBJ1-2; 7 nucleotides match TRBD1. This CDR3 has 15 residues. Looked up from germline, CDR1 is LGHDT and CDR2 is YNNKEL (reference sequence). V was clipped by 0 bases and J by 4 bases; unmatched bases: 5. CDR3 region: CASSQEVGGGYGYTF. The CDR3 DNA follows: TGTGCCAGCAGCCAAGAGGTAGGGGGCGGCTATGGCTACACCTTC.

The V and J genes are TRBV25-1 and TRBJ2-3; 7 bases agree with TRBD2. V lost 2 bases and J lost 6; bases outside the gene matches: 11. Germline V gene sequence: CDR1 MGHDK, CDR2 SYGVNS. This CDR3 comprises 16 residues. CDR3 sequence (DNA): TGTGCCAGCAGTGAAAATCTGCGGGGGTACGGGGATACGCAGTATTTT. Amino acids: CASSENLRGYGDTQYF.